Listed below are T cell receptor beta chains from one sample, sequenced in a study of cytomegalovirus exposure and HLA in healthy donors. TCRdb's table, derived via immunoSEQ multiplex PCR, lists solely in-frame clones and lacks some. The data hold some 150,000 clones, with 79% observed a single time. The sample was PBMCs. The source of these receptors is a woman in her thirties or forties in good health and CMV-seropositive. The CDR3 runs from the conserved cysteine through the conserved F or W. The D gene is left open where the match is weak. Only some rows state a clone size, as once, few, many or a class for expanded clones.

length	J	size	V	D	CDR3	DNA
15	TRBJ2-3	few	TRBV5-6	-	CASSSIYRVTDTQYF	TGTGCCAGCAGCTCGATATACAGGGTCACAGATACGCAGTATTTT
14	TRBJ1-1	once	TRBV18	TRBD1	CASSPGQVNTEAFF	TGTGCCAGCTCACCAGGACAGGTCAACACTGAAGCTTTCTTT
13	TRBJ1-5	-	TRBV6-1	-	CASSERGLQPQHF	TGTGCCAGCAGTGAAAGGGGGTTACAGCCCCAGCATTTT
14	TRBJ2-7	-	TRBV2	TRBD1	CASSEDRARHEQYF	TGTGCCAGCAGTGAGGACAGGGCCAGGCACGAGCAGTACTTC
16	TRBJ2-6	-	TRBV18	-	CASSPSLLSGANVLTF	TGTGCCAGCTCACCGAGTTTGCTCTCTGGGGCCAACGTCCTGACTTTC
15	TRBJ1-1	-	TRBV7-9	-	CASSLAAIQITEAFF	TGTGCCAGCAGCTTAGCGGCCATCCAGATCACTGAAGCTTTCTTT
14	TRBJ1-6	once	TRBV5-1	TRBD1	CASSLGDSNSPLHF	TGCGCCAGCAGCTTGGGGGACAGTAATTCACCCCTCCACTTT
16	TRBJ1-4	once	TRBV10-3	TRBD1	CAISEQGVATNEKLFF	TGTGCCATCAGTGAGCAGGGGGTGGCAACTAATGAAAAACTGTTTTTT
13	TRBJ1-2	-	TRBV28	-	CASSLQGGYGYTF	TGTGCCAGCAGTTTACAGGGAGGGTATGGCTACACCTTC
15	TRBJ2-1	-	TRBV18	-	CASSPAQGESGEQFF	TGTGCCAGCTCACCTGCCCAGGGTGAAAGTGGGGAGCAGTTCTTC
14	TRBJ2-1	once	TRBV28	TRBD2	CASRASGGSREQFF	TGTGCCAGCAGGGCTAGCGGGGGGTCACGTGAGCAGTTCTTC
15	TRBJ1-4	-	TRBV7-9	TRBD1	CASSEPGTGGEKLFF	TGTGCCAGCAGCGAGCCCGGGACAGGGGGCGAAAAACTGTTTTTT
19	TRBJ1-1	-	TRBV21-1	-	CASSKNATCLDAGNTEAFF	TGTGCCAGCAGCAAAAACGCGACCTGCCTTGACGCGGGGAACACTGAAGCTTTCTTT
12	TRBJ1-5	-	TRBV28	TRBD1	CATGTGNQPQHF	TGTGCCACCGGGACAGGGAATCAGCCCCAGCATTTT
15	TRBJ2-2	-	TRBV7-2	TRBD1	CASRIQGLNTGELFF	TGTGCCAGCAGGATACAGGGGTTGAACACCGGGGAGCTGTTTTTT
15	TRBJ2-5	-	TRBV18	-	CASSPLGGNQETQYF	TGTGCCAGCTCACCACTAGGAGGCAACCAAGAGACCCAGTACTTC
15	TRBJ1-2	-	TRBV6-5	TRBD1	CASSYPGQGVSGYTF	TGTGCCAGCAGTTACCCGGGACAGGGGGTTAGTGGCTACACCTTC
18	TRBJ2-1	few	TRBV18	TRBD1	CASLPGQGLTGSYNEQFF	TGTGCCAGCTTGCCGGGACAGGGTTTGACTGGATCCTACAATGAGCAGTTCTTC
13	TRBJ2-7	many	TRBV2	-	CASSGVLAGEQYF	TGTGCCAGCAGTGGGGTACTAGCAGGCGAGCAGTACTTC
12	TRBJ2-7	-	TRBV10-2	-	CASSPVGYEQYF	TGCGCCAGCTCCCCTGTCGGTTACGAGCAGTACTTC
12	TRBJ2-2	few	TRBV11-2	TRBD2	CASTGEGRELFF	TGTGCCAGCACCGGGGAGGGCCGGGAGCTGTTTTTT
15	TRBJ2-7	-	TRBV12-5	TRBD2	CASGGTSGYSYEQYF	TGTGCTAGTGGTGGGACTAGCGGGTACTCCTACGAGCAGTACTTC
14	TRBJ1-4	-	TRBV30	-	CAWSLIGANEKLFF	TGTGCCTGGAGTTTGATTGGAGCTAATGAAAAACTGTTTTTT
11	TRBJ2-7	once	TRBV30	-	CAWTGGGEQYF	TGTGCCTGGACTGGGGGCGGCGAGCAGTACTTC
15	TRBJ2-3	-	TRBV9	TRBD2	CASSVTGLDLDTQYF	TGTGCCAGCAGCGTAACGGGACTAGATCTTGATACGCAGTATTTT
15	TRBJ2-5	-	TRBV5-1	-	CASSRSGRATETQYF	TGCGCCAGCAGCAGGTCCGGGCGGGCCACAGAGACCCAGTACTTC
13	TRBJ1-1	-	TRBV2	-	CASSGHVNTEAFF	TGTGCCAGCAGCGGACACGTGAACACTGAAGCTTTCTTT
17	TRBJ1-2	-	TRBV5-5	TRBD1	CASSYDRGAYVSYGYTF	TGTGCCAGCAGCTATGACAGGGGGGCCTATGTAAGCTATGGCTACACCTTC
14	TRBJ1-2	-	TRBV19	TRBD1	CASRTTGDSYGYTF	TGTGCCAGTAGGACGACAGGGGATAGCTATGGCTACACCTTC
14	TRBJ2-1	few	TRBV19	TRBD1	CASSTRDRDNEQFF	TGTGCCAGTAGTACGAGGGACAGGGACAATGAGCAGTTCTTC
14	TRBJ2-3	-	TRBV6-5	TRBD2	CASSASGGSDTQYF	TGTGCCAGCAGTGCTAGCGGGGGGAGTGATACGCAGTATTTT
16	TRBJ1-6	-	TRBV6-5	-	CASSLSESSYNSPLHF	TGTGCCAGCAGTTTATCGGAGAGCTCCTATAATTCACCCCTCCACTTT
15	TRBJ2-1	-	TRBV7-2	TRBD2	CASSIAGGLYNEQFF	TGTGCCAGCAGTATAGCGGGGGGGCTGTACAATGAGCAGTTCTTC
12	TRBJ1-3	-	TRBV30	-	CAWSRSGNTIYF	TGTGCCTGGAGCAGGTCAGGAAACACCATATATTTT
11	TRBJ2-7	-	TRBV29-1	-	CSDPRGYEQYF	TGCAGCGACCCCCGGGGCTACGAGCAGTACTTC
15	TRBJ1-2	-	TRBV5-1	-	CASSAAPGTTDGYTF	TGCGCCAGCAGCGCCGCCCCCGGGACAACTGATGGCTACACCTTC
15	TRBJ1-2	few	TRBV5-1	TRBD1	CASSLASRGLDGYTF	TGCGCCAGCAGCTTGGCTAGCAGGGGGCTTGACGGCTACACCTTC
11	TRBJ2-7	-	TRBV5-6	-	CASSLYYEQYF	TGTGCCAGCAGCTTGTACTACGAGCAGTACTTC
15	TRBJ1-1	-	TRBV6-6	TRBD1	CASSFSTGGGTEAFF	TGTGCCAGCAGTTTCTCGACAGGGGGTGGCACTGAAGCTTTCTTT
15	TRBJ2-5	-	TRBV7-3	TRBD2	CASSEQGLAGETQYF	TGTGCCAGCAGCGAACAGGGATTAGCGGGGGAGACCCAGTACTTC
13	TRBJ1-1	-	TRBV27	-	CASSYQENTEAFF	TGTGCCAGCAGCTATCAGGAGAACACTGAAGCTTTCTTT
17	TRBJ2-6	-	TRBV11-3	TRBD1	CASSFGTGDSGANVLTF	TGTGCCAGCAGCTTCGGGACAGGGGACTCTGGGGCCAACGTCCTGACTTTC
14	TRBJ1-3	once	TRBV11-2	-	CASRGGSSGNTIYF	TGTGCCAGCCGGGGGGGGTCCTCTGGAAACACCATATATTTT
14	TRBJ2-3	-	TRBV2	TRBD1	CASRGQFFSDTQYF	TGTGCCAGCAGGGGACAGTTCTTCTCAGATACGCAGTATTTT
15	TRBJ2-2	-	TRBV30	TRBD2	CAWSTGLAGTGELFF	TGTGCCTGGAGTACGGGACTAGCGGGGACCGGGGAGCTGTTTTTT
16	TRBJ2-2	-	TRBV9	TRBD1	CASSVGLQGGTGELFF	TGTGCCAGCAGCGTAGGACTACAGGGGGGCACCGGGGAGCTGTTTTTT
14	TRBJ1-2	-	TRBV6-1	-	CASAVAGAGYGYTF	TGTGCCAGCGCCGTCGCGGGGGCGGGCTATGGCTACACCTTC